This TCR beta chain was identified in a study of T cell responses to AZD1222 COVID-19 vaccine. About this clone itself: Its matching antigen is unknown.

Findings of the study overall: Per reports, nearly half of all spike-specific TCRs target regions that are unmutated in variants. In a largely white British group with more females than males, clonal diversity was possibly underestimated. Two AZD1222 administrations were followed by greater Spike-specific TCR breadth and depth.

The ends were cut back, 0 bases at V and 0 bases at J, with 11 bases in the middle. This CDR3 contains 16 residues. CDR1 is SGHRS and CDR2 is YFSETQ in the germline V gene. Profiled with immunoSEQ multiplex PCR; TCRdb holds only in-frame clones, not every one. The sample has 150,000 or so clones, 82% seen once. The TCR sequence derives from an adult in good health. Sequenced material: peripheral blood, taken on day 0 of MenACWY control vaccination. The J gene is TRBJ2-3, the V gene TRBV5-1; perhaps TRBD2 as D (6 bases). The DNA of the CDR3 is TGCGCCAGCAGCTTGGCGTCTGGGACTAGCACAGATACGCAGTATTTT. It is translated as CASSLASGTSTDTQYF.